The entry that follows covers one TCR beta chain sequence. In the authors' workflow: Reference gene primer amplification in the assay estimated nucleated cell counts. Sequencing was performed with immunoSEQ multiplex PCR; in TCRdb, only in-frame clones are kept and a portion is missing. V and J calls and clone size follow that table, whereas D and trimming were derived from the DNA. This table has 350,000 to 450,000 clones, 89% appearing once. The data belong to a study of blood T cell repertoires in COVID-19. About the study: COVID-19 samples collected from the United States, Italy and Spain covered acute and convalescent phases. The analysed material was cDNA or gDNA that came from T cells, B-cell-depleted T cells, or PBMCs.

Trimming cost V 3 bases and J 8 bases; bases outside gene matches: 13. Looked up from germline, CDR1 is KGHSH and CDR2 is LQKENI. This CDR3 comprises 17 residues. The sample comprised peripheral blood. This rearrangement joins TRBV18 to TRBJ1-6, with 7 bases that match TRBD1. The sequence derives from a man in his forties with acute or convalescent COVID-19. CDR3 sequence reads: CASSPLRQGEGYSPLHF. The CDR3 coding sequence is TGTGCCAGCTCACCGTTACGACAGGGAGAGGGGTATTCACCCCTCCACTTT.